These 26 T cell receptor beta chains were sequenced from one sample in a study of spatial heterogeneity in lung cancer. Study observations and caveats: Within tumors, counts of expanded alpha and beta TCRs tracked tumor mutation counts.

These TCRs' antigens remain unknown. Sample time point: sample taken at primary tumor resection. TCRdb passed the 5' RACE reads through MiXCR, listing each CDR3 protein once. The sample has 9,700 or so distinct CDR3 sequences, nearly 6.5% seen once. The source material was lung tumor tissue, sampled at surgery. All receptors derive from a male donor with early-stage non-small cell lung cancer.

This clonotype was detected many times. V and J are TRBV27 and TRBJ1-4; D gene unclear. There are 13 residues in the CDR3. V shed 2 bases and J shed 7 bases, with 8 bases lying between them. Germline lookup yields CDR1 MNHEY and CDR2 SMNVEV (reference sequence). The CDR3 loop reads CASSLRVPEKLFF. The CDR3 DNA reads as TGTGCCAGCAGTTTAAGGGTACCTGAAAAACTGTTTTTT. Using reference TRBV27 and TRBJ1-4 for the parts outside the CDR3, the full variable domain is EAQVTQNPRYLITVTGKKLTVTCSQNMNHEYMSWYRQDPGLGLRQIYYSMNVEVTDKGDVPEGYKVSRKEKRNFPLILESPSPNQTSLYFCASSLRVPEKLFFGSGTQLSVL.

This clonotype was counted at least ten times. CDR3 residues: CSATGQETQYF. The CDR3 bases are TGCAGTGCTACAGGGCAAGAGACCCAGTACTTC. The genes are TRBV20-1 and TRBJ2-5, with D possibly being TRBD1 (5 bases). V lost 4 bases to trimming and J lost 2 bases, with 5 bases between them. CDR3 length: 11 amino acids. The germline CDR1 and CDR2 sequences are DFQATT and SNEGSKA (reference sequence).

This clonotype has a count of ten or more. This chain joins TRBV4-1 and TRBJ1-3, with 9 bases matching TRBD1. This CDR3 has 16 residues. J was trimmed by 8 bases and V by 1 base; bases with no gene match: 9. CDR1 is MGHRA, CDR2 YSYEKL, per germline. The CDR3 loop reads CASSQVPGQGLYTIYF. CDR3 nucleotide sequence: TGCGCCAGCAGCCAAGTTCCGGGACAGGGATTATACACCATATATTTT.

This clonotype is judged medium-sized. CDR3 coding DNA: TGTGCCAGCCGGAGCCCGAGCTCTGGAAACACCATATATTTT. Encoded protein: CASRSPSSGNTIYF. The chain links TRBV7-2 to TRBJ1-3; D not certain. This CDR3 spans 14 amino acids. The V end was cut by 8 bases, the J end by 0 bases, with 11 bases between. Germline V gene data show CDR1 as SGHTA and CDR2 as FQGNSA.

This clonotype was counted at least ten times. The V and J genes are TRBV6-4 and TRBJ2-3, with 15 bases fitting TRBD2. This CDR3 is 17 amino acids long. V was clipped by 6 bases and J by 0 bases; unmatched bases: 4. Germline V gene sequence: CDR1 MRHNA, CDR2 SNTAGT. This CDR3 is CASSRTSGRASTDTQYF. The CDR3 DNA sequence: TGTGCCAGCAGCCGGACTAGCGGGAGGGCAAGCACAGATACGCAGTATTTT.

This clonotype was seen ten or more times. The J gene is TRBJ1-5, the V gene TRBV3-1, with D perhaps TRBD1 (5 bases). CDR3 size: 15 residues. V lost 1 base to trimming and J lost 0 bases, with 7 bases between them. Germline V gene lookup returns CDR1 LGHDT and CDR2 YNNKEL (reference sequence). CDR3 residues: CASSQAGASNQPQHF. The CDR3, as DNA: TGTGCCAGCAGCCAAGCTGGGGCTAGCAATCAGCCCCAGCATTTT.

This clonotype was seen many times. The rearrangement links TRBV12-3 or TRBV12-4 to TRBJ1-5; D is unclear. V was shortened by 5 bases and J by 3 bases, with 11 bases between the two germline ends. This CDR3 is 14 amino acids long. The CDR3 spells CASSPRGYNQPQHF. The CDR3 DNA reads TGTGCCAGCAGTCCCCGGGGATACAATCAGCCCCAGCATTTT.

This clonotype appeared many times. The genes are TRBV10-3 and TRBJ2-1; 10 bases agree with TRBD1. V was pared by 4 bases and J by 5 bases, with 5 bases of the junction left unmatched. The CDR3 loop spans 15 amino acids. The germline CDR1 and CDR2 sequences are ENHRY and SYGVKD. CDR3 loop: CAISGGTGVHNEQFF. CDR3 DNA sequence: TGTGCCATCAGTGGCGGGACAGGGGTCCACAATGAGCAGTTCTTC.

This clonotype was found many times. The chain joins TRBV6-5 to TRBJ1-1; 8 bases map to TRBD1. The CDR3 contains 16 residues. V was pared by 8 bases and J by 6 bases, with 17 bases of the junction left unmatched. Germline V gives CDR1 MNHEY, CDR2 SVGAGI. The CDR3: CASGRARQGRWAEAFF. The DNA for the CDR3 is TGTGCCAGCGGAAGAGCAAGACAGGGGAGATGGGCTGAAGCTTTCTTT.

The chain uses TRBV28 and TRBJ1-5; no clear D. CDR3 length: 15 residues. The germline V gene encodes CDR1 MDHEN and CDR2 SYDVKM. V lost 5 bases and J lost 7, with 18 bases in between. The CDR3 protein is CASSQPIPLKQPQHF. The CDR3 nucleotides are TGTGCCAGCAGTCAGCCTATCCCCTTGAAACAGCCCCAGCATTTT.

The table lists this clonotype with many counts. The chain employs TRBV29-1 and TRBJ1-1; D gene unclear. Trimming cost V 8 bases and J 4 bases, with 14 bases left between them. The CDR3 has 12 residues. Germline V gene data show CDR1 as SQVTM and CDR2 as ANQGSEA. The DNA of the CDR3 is TGCAGCTCCGCCCAAAGCCCCACTGAAGCTTTCTTT. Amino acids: CSSAQSPTEAFF.

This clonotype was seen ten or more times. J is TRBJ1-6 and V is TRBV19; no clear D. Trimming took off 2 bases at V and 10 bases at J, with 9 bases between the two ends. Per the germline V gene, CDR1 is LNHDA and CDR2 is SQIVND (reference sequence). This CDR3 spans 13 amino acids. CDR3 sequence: CASSIKVESPLHF. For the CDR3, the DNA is TGTGCCAGTAGTATAAAGGTGGAATCACCCCTCCACTTT.

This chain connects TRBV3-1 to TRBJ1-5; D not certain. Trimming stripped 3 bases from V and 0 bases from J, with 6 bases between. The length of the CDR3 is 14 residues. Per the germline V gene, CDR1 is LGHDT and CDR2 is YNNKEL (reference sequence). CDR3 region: CASSQAYSNQPQHF. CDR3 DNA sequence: TGTGCCAGCAGCCAGGCGTATAGCAATCAGCCCCAGCATTTT.

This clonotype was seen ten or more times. The DNA of the CDR3 is TGCGCCAGCAGCTCCAGGAACGGTGCGAATGGCTACACCTTC. Translation gives CASSSRNGANGYTF. The chain carries TRBV5-1 and TRBJ1-2, with D hard to call. Germline CDR1 and CDR2: SGHRS and YFSETQ. V was pared by 3 bases and J by 6 bases, with 15 bases between. The CDR3 extends over 14 amino acids.

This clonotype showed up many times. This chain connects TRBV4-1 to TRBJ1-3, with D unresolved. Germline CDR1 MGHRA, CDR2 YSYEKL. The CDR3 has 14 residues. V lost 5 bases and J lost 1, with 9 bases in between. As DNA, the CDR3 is TGCGCCAGCAGCAAGCCAGGTTCTGGAAACACCATATATTTT. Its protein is CASSKPGSGNTIYF.

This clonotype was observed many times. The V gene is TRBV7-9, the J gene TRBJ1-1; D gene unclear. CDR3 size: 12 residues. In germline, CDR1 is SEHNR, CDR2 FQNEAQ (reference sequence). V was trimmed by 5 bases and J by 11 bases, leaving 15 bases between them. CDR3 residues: CASSGGQPGAFF. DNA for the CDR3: TGTGCCAGCAGCGGAGGGCAGCCTGGGGCTTTCTTT.

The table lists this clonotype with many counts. The chain's CDR3 is CASSAGLESGEQFF. The CDR3, as DNA: TGTGCCAGCAGCGCGGGACTAGAGAGCGGTGAGCAGTTCTTC. The chain is built from TRBV9 and TRBJ2-1; TRBD2 agrees at 8 bases. Germline values: CDR1 SGDLS, CDR2 YYNGEE. The CDR3 runs 14 residues. Unmatched junction bases numbered 8, after V lost 3 bases and J lost 9 bases. The whole variable domain, filled in from reference TRBV9 and TRBJ2-1, reads DSGVTQTPKHLITATGQRVTLRCSPRSGDLSVYWYQQSLDQGLQFLIQYYNGEERAKGNILERFSAQQFPDLHSELNLSSLELGDSALYFCASSAGLESGEQFFGPGTRLTVL.

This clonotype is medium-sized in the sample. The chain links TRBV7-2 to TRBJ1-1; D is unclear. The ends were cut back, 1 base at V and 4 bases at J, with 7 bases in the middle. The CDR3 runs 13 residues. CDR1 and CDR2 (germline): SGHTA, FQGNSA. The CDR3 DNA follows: TGTGCCAGCAGCTTAGACAGAGCCACTGAAGCTTTCTTT. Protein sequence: CASSLDRATEAFF.

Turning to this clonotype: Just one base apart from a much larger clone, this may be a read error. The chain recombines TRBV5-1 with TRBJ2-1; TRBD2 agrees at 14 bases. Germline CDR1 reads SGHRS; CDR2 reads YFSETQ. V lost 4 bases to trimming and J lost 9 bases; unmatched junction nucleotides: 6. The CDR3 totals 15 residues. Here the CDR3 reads CASSPRLAGGPEQFF. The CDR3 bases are TGCGCCAGCAGCCCAAGACTAGCGGGAGGGCCTGAGCAGTTCTTC. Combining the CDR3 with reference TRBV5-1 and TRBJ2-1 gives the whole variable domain KAGVTQTPRYLIKTRGQQVTLSCSPISGHRSVSWYQQTPGQGLQFLFEYFSETQRNKGNFPGRFSGRQFSNSRSEMNVSTLELGDSALYLCASSPRLAGGPEQFFGPGTRLTVL.

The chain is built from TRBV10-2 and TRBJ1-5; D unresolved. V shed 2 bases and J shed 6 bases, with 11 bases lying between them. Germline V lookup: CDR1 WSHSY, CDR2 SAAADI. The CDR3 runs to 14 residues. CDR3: CASSEKGGVQPQHF. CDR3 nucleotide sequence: TGCGCCAGCAGTGAGAAGGGCGGGGTTCAGCCCCAGCATTTT.

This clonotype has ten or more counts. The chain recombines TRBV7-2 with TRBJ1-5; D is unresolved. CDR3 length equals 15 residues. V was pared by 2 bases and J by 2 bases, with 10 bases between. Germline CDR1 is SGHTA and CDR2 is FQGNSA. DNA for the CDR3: TGTGCCAGCAGCTTAAACAGCGTAGGCAATCAGCCCCAGCATTTT. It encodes CASSLNSVGNQPQHF.

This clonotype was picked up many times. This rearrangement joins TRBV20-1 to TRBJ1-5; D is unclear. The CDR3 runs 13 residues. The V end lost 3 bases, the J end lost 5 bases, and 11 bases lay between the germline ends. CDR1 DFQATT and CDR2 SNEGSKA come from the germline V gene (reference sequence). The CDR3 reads CSARRSPDQPQHF. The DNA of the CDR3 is TGCAGTGCTAGGAGGTCACCCGATCAGCCCCAGCATTTT.

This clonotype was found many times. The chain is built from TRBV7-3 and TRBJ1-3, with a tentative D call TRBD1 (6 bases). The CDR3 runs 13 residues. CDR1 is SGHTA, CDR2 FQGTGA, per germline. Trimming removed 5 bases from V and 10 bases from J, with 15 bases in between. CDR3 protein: CASSVLGQSTIYF. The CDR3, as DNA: TGTGCCAGCAGCGTATTGGGACAATCTACCATATATTTT.

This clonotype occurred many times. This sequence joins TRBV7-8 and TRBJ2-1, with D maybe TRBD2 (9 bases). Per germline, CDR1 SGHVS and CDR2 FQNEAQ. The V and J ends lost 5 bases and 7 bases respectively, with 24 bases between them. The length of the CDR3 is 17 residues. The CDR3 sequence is CASSPRGRGGPRNEQFF. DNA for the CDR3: TGTGCCAGCAGCCCCAGGGGGCGGGGGGGGCCTAGGAATGAGCAGTTCTTC.

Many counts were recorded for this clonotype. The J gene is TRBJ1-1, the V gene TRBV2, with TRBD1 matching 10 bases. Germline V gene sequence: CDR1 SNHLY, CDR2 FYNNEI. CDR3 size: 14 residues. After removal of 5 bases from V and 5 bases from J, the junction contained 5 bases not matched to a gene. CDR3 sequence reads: CASSLDRGRTEAFF. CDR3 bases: TGTGCCAGCAGTTTAGACAGGGGGCGGACTGAAGCTTTCTTT.

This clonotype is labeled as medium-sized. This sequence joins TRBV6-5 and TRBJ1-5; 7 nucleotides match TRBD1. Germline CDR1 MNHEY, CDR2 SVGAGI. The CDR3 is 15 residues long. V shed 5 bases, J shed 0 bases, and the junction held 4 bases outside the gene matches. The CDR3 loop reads CASSNHRGSNQPQHF. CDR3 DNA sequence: TGTGCCAGCAGTAACCACAGGGGTAGCAATCAGCCCCAGCATTTT.